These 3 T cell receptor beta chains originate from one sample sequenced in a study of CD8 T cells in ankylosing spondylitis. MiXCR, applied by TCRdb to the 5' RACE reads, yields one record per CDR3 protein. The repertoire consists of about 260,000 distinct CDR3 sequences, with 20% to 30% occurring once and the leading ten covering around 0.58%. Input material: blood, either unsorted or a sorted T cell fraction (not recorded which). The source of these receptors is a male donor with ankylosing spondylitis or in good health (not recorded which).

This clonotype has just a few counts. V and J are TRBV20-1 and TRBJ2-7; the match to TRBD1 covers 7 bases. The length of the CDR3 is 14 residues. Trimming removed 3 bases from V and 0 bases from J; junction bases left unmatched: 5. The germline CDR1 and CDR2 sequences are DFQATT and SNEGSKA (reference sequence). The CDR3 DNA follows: TGCAGTGCTAGGGCACAGGGGCCCTCCTACGAGCAGTACTTC. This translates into CSARAQGPSYEQYF.

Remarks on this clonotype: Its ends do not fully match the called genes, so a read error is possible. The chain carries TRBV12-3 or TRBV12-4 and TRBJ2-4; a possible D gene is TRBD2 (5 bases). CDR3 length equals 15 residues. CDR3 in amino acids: CASGLVSGAKNIQYF. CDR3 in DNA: TGTGCCAGCGGTTTGGTGAGCGGAGCCAAAAACATTCAGTACTTC.

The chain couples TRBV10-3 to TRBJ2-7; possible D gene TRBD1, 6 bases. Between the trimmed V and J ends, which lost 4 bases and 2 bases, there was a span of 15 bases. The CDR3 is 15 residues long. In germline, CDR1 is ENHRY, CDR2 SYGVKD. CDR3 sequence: CAISAGTLRAYEQYF. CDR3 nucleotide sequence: TGTGCCATCAGTGCCGGGACACTAAGAGCCTACGAGCAGTACTTC.